This T cell receptor beta chain came from a study of breast tumors, draining lymph nodes, adjacent tissues. Axillary draining lymph nodes of breast cancer patients supplied the node samples. This clonotype appeared many times. TCRdb called the multiplex PCR reads again in MiXCR, with one record for every CDR3 protein. Of approximately 250,000 distinct CDR3 sequences listed, less than 40% were seen once; the top ten hold approximately 3.5%. Germline CDR1 and CDR2: SGHAT and FQNNGV. The germline V and J ends were trimmed by 0 bases and 4 bases, with 9 bases remaining between them. The CDR3 spans 14 residues.

The sequenced sample was axillary lymph node tissue. The gene calls are TRBV11-2 and TRBJ1-2, with D uncertain. The receptor was derived from a female donor with breast cancer. Some clones in this sample may be carry-over from other donors' samples. Written as DNA, the CDR3 is TGTGCCAGCAGCTTAGAAGATTCATTCTATGGCTACACCTTC. Amino acids: CASSLEDSFYGYTF.